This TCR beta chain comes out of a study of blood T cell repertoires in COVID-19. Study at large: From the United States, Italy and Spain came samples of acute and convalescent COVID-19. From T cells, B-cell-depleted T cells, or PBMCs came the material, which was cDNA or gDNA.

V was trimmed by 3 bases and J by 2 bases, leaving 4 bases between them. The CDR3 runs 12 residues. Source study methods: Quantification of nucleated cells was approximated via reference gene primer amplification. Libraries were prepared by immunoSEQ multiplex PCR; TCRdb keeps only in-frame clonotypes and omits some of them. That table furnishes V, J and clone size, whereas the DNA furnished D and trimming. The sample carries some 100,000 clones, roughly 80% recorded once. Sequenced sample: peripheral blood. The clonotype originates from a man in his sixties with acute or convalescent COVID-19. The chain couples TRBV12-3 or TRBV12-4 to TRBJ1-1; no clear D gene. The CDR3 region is CASSFFNTEAFF. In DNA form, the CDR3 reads TGTGCCAGCAGTTTCTTTAACACTGAAGCTTTCTTT.